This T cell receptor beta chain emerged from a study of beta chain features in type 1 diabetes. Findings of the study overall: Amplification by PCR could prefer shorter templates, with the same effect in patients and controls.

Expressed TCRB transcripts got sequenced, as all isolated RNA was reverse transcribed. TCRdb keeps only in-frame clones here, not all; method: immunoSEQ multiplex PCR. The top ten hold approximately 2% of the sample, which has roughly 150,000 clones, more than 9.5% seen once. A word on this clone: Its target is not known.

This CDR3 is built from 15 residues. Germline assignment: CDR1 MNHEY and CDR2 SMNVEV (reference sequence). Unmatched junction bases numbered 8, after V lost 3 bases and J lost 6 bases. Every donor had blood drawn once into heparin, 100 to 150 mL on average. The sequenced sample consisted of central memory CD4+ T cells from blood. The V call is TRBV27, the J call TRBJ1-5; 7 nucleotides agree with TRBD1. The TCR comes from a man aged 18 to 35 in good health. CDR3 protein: CASSFNRGGGQPQHF. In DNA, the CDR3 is TGTGCCAGCAGTTTCAACAGGGGTGGGGGTCAGCCCCAGCATTTT.